The source of this T cell receptor beta chain is a study of control samples from healthy donors and cancer patients. Produced via immunoSEQ multiplex PCR; TCRdb's table is partial and in-frame only. The data show 130,000 or so clones, around nine tenths seen once. Per germline, CDR1 SEHNR and CDR2 FQNEAQ (reference sequence). CDR3 length equals 14 residues. Trimming removed 8 bases from V and 4 bases from J, with 15 bases in between. J is TRBJ2-4 and V is TRBV7-9, with D possibly being TRBD2 (5 bases). Source material: blood. The TCR comes from a man aged 45-60 years in good health. CDR3 loop: CASGGAMDKNIQYF. The CDR3 DNA reads as TGTGCCAGCGGAGGCGCGATGGATAAAAACATTCAGTACTTC. Drawing the rest from reference TRBV7-9 and TRBJ2-4, the complete variable domain is DTGVSQNPRHKITKRGQNVTFRCDPISEHNRLYWYRQTLGQGPEFLTYFQNEAQLEKSRLLSDRFSAERPKGSFSTLEIQRTEQGDSAMYLCASGGAMDKNIQYFGAGTRLSVL.